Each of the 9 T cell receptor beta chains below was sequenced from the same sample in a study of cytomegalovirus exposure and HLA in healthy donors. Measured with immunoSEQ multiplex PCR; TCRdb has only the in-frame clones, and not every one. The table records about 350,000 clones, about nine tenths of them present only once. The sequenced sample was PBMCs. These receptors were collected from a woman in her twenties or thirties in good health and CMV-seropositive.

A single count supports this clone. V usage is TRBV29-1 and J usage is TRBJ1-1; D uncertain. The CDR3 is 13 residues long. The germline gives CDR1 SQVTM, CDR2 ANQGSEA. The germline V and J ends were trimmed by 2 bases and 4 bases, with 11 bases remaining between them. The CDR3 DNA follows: TGCAGCGTTGAATCTGGTCTTGGCACTGAAGCTTTCTTT. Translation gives CSVESGLGTEAFF.

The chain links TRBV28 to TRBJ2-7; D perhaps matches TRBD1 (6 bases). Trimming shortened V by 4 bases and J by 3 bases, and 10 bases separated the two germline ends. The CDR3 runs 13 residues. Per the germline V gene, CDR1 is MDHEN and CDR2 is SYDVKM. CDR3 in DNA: TGTGCCAGCAGTTCCAACAGGGTCTACGAGCAGTACTTC. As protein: CASSSNRVYEQYF.

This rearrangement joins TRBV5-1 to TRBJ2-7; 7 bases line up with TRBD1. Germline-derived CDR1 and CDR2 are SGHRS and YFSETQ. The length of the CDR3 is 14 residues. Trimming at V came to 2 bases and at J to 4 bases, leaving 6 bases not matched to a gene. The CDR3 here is CASSFRQGWYEQYF. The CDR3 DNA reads TGCGCCAGCAGCTTTAGACAGGGTTGGTACGAGCAGTACTTC. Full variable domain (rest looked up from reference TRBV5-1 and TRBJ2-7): KAGVTQTPRYLIKTRGQQVTLSCSPISGHRSVSWYQQTPGQGLQFLFEYFSETQRNKGNFPGRFSGRQFSNSRSEMNVSTLELGDSALYLCASSFRQGWYEQYFGPGTRLTVT.

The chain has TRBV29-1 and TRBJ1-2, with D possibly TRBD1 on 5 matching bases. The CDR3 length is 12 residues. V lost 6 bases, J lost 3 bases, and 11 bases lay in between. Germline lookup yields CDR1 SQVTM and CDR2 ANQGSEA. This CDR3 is CSVTGAYYGYTF. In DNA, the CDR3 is TGCAGCGTCACAGGAGCCTACTATGGCTACACCTTC.

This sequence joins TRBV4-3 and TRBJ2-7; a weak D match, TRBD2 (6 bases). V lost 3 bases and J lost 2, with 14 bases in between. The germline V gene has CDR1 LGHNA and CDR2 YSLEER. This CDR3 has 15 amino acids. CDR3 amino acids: CASSQARDSTYEQYF. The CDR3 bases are TGCGCCAGCAGCCAGGCGAGGGACTCCACCTACGAGCAGTACTTC.

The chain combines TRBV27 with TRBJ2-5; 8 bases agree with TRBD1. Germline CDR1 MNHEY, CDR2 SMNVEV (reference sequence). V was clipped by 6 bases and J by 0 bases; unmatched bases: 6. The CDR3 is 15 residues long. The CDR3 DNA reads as TGTGCCAGCAGCGACACAGGGGGTAACCAAGAGACCCAGTACTTC. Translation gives CASSDTGGNQETQYF.

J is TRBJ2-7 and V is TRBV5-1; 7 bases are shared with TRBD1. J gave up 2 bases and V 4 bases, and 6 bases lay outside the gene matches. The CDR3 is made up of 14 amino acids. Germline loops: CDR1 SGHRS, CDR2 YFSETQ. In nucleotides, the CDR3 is TGCGCCAGCAGCCCCGGGACAGTCCCCTACGAGCAGTACTTC. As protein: CASSPGTVPYEQYF.

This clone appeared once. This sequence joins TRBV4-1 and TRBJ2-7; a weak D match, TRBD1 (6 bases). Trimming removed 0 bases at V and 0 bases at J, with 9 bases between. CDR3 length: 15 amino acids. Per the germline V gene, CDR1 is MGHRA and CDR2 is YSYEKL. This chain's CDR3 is CASSQEADSSYEQYF. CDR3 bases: TGCGCCAGCAGCCAAGAGGCGGACAGCTCCTACGAGCAGTACTTC.

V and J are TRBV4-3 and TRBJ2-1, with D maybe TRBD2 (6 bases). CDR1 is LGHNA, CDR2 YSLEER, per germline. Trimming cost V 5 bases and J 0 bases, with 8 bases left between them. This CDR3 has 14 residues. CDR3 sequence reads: CASSWRASYNEQFF. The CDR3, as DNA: TGCGCCAGCAGCTGGAGGGCCTCCTACAATGAGCAGTTCTTC.